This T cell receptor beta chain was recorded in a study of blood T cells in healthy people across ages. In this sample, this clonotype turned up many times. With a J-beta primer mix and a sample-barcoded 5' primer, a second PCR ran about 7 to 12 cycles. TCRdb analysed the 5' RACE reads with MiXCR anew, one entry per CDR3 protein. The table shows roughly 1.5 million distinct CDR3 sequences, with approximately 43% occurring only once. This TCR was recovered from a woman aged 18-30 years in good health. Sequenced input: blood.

CDR3 in amino acids: CASSLDWSGHNEQFF. The CDR3 DNA follows: TGTGCCAGCAGCTTAGATTGGTCAGGCCACAATGAGCAGTTCTTC. The chain has TRBV7-2 and TRBJ2-1, with no clear D. CDR1 SGHTA and CDR2 FQGNSA come from the germline V gene. V lost 1 base and J 5 bases, leaving 12 bases between the germline ends. The CDR3 extends over 15 amino acids. The full variable domain, rest sourced from reference TRBV7-2 and TRBJ2-1, is GAGVSQSPSNKVTEKGKDVELRCDPISGHTALYWYRQSLGQGLEFLIYFQGNSAPDKSGLPSDRFSAERTGGSVSTLTIQRTQQEDSAVYLCASSLDWSGHNEQFFGPGTRLTVL.